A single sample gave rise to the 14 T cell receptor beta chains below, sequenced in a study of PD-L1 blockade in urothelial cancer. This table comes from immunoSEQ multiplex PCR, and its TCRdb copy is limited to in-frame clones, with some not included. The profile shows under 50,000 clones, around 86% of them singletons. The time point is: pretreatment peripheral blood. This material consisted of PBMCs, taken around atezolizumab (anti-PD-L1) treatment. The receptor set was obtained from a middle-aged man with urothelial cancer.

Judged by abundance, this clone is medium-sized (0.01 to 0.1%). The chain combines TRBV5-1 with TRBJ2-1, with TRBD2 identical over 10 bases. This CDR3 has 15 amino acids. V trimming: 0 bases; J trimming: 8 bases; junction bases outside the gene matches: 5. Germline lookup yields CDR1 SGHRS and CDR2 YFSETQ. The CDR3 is CASSLAGTSVDEQFF. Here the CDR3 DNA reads TGCGCCAGCAGCTTGGCCGGGACTAGCGTCGATGAGCAGTTCTTC.

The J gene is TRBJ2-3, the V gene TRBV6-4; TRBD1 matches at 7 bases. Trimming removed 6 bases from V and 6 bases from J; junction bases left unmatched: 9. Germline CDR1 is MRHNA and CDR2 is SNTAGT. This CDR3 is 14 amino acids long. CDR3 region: CASRGRTGRDTQYF. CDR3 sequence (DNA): TGTGCCAGCAGGGGCAGGACAGGCAGGGATACGCAGTATTTT.

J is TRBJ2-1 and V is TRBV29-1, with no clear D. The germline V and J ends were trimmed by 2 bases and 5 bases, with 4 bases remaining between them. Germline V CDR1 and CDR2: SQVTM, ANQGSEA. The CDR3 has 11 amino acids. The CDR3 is CSVEQNNEQFF. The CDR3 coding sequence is TGCAGCGTTGAACAGAACAATGAGCAGTTCTTC.

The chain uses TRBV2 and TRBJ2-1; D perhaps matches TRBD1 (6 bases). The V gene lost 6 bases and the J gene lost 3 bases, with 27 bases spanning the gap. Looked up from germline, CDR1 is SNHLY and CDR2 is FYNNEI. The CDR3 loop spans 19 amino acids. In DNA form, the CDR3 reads TGTGCCAGCAGGGATAGGGGGACGGGGTTCCTACTGATCTACAATGAGCAGTTCTTC. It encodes CASRDRGTGFLLIYNEQFF.

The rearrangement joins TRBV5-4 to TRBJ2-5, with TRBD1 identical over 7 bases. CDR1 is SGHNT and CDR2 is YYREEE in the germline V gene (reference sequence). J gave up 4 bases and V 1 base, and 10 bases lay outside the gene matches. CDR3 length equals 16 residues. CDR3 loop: CASSLNPATGLETQYF. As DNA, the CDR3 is TGTGCCAGCAGCTTGAACCCGGCGACAGGGCTAGAGACCCAGTACTTC.

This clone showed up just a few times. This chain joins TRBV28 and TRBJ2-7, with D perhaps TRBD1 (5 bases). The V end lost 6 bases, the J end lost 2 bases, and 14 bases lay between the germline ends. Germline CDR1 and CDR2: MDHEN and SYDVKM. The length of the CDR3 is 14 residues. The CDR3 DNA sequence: TGTGCCAGCAGCCCCCATGGGGCAGCCTACGAGCAGTACGTC. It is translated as CASSPHGAAYEQYV.

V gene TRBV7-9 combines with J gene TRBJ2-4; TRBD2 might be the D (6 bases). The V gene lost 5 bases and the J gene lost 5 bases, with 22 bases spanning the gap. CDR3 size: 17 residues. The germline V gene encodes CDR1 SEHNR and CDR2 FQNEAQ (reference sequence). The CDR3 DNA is TGTGCCAGCAGCAATTCAGGGCGCGGGGCCGGCGAAAACATTCAGTACTTC. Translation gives CASSNSGRGAGENIQYF.

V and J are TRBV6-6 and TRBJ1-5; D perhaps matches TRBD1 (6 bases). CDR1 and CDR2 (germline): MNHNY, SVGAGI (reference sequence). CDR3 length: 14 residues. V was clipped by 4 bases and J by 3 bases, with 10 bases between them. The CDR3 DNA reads TGTGCCAGCAGTTCCAGGGACACCAATCAGCCCCAGCATTTT. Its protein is CASSSRDTNQPQHF.

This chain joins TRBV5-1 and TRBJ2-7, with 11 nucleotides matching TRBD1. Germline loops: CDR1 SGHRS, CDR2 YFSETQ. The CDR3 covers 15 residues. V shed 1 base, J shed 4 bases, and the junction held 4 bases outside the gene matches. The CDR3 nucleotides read TGCGCCAGCAGCTTGCAGGACAGGGGGCCATACGAGCAGTACTTC. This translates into CASSLQDRGPYEQYF.

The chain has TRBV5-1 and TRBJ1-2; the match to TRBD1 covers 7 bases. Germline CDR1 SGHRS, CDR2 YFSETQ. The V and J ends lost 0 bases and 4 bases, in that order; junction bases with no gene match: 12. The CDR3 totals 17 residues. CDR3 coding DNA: TGCGCCAGCAGCTTGGCCATGGGCGGGACAGCTACCTATGGCTACACCTTC. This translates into CASSLAMGGTATYGYTF.

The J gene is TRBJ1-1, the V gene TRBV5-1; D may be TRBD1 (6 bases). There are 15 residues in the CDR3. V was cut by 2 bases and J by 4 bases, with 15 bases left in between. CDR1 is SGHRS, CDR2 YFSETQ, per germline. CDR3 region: CASSFGQLTSTEAFF. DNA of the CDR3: TGCGCCAGCAGCTTCGGACAGTTAACAAGCACTGAAGCTTTCTTT.

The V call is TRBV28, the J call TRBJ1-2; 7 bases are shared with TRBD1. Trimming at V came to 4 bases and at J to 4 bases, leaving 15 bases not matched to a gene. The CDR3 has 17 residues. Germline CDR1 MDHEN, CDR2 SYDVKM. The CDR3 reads CASSSIGKRQGTYGYTF. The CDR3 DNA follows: TGTGCCAGCAGTTCAATAGGGAAAAGACAGGGCACCTATGGCTACACCTTC.

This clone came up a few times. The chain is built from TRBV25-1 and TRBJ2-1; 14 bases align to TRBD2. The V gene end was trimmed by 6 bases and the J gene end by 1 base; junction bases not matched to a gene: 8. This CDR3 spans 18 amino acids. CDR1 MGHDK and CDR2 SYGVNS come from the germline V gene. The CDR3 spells CASSPGLAGEGSYNEQFF. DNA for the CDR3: TGTGCCAGCAGCCCGGGACTAGCGGGAGAAGGGTCCTACAATGAGCAGTTCTTC. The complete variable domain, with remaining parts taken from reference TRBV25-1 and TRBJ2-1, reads EADIYQTPRYLVIGTGKKITLECSQTMGHDKMYWYQQDPGMELHLIHYSYGVNSTEKGDLSSESTVSRIRTEHFPLTLESARPSHTSQYLCASSPGLAGEGSYNEQFFGPGTRLTVL.

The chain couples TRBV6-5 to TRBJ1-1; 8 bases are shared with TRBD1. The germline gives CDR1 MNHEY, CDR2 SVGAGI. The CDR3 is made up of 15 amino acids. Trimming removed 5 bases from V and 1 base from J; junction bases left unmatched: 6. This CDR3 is CASSRLGQANTEAFF. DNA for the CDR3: TGTGCCAGCAGTCGCCTGGGACAGGCGAACACTGAAGCTTTCTTT.